Below, 28 T cell receptor beta chains from the same sample are listed, as sequenced in a study of cytomegalovirus exposure and HLA in healthy donors. Clones were sequenced by immunoSEQ multiplex PCR, and TCRdb holds only the in-frame ones, with some missing. The table includes about 330,000 clones, 87% detected once. What was sequenced was PBMCs. Receptor source: a woman in her thirties in good health and CMV-seropositive.

The rearrangement uses TRBV4-1 and TRBJ2-2, with 8 bases lining up with TRBD1. The J segment lost 0 bases and the V segment lost 4 bases, leaving 4 bases of the junction unmatched. Germline V gives CDR1 MGHRA, CDR2 YSYEKL. This CDR3 comprises 16 residues. CDR3 sequence: CASSPRTGPNTGELFF. The CDR3 coding sequence is TGCGCCAGCAGCCCCCGGACAGGGCCGAACACCGGGGAGCTGTTTTTT.

This rearrangement joins TRBV19 to TRBJ2-1, with 8 nucleotides matching TRBD2. V lost 3 bases to trimming and J lost 3 bases; unmatched junction nucleotides: 4. The germline V gene has CDR1 LNHDA and CDR2 SQIVND (reference sequence). The CDR3 is made up of 15 amino acids. CDR3 residues: CASSITGGGYNEQFF. The CDR3 nucleotides are TGTGCCAGTAGTATCACCGGGGGGGGCTACAATGAGCAGTTCTTC.

V is TRBV13 and J is TRBJ2-1, with D tentatively TRBD1 (6 bases). The ends were cut back, 4 bases at V and 4 bases at J, with 11 bases in the middle. The CDR3 runs 14 residues. Germline CDR1 and CDR2: PRHDT and FYEKMQ (reference sequence). The CDR3 nucleotides are TGTGCCAGCAGCTCCGAGGGGGTATACAATGAGCAGTTCTTC. It codes for CASSSEGVYNEQFF.

The chain employs TRBV4-3 and TRBJ1-2; 9 positions agree with TRBD1. The V gene's germline CDR1 is LGHNA and CDR2 YSLEER. The CDR3 is made up of 17 amino acids. The V segment lost 0 bases and the J segment 4 bases; nucleotides outside the gene matches: 9. The CDR3 nucleotides read TGCGCCAGCAGCCAAGAGAAGGGGACAGGGTCCCTCTATGGCTACACCTTC. It is translated as CASSQEKGTGSLYGYTF.

About this clone itself: Other DNA sequences in this specimen translate into the identical CDR3. The chain carries TRBV9 and TRBJ1-6; D might be TRBD1 (6 bases). CDR1 and CDR2 (germline): SGDLS, YYNGEE. This CDR3 region has 15 residues. V gave up 2 bases and J gave up 5 bases, with 11 bases separating them. The CDR3, as DNA: TGTGCCAGCAGCGTTGGAGGGGGGGATAATTCACCCCTCCACTTT. Its translation: CASSVGGGDNSPLHF. The whole variable domain, remainder taken from reference TRBV9 and TRBJ1-6, is DSGVTQTPKHLITATGQRVTLRCSPRSGDLSVYWYQQSLDQGLQFLIQYYNGEERAKGNILERFSAQQFPDLHSELNLSSLELGDSALYFCASSVGGGDNSPLHFGNGTRLTVT.

This rearrangement joins TRBV19 to TRBJ1-4; unclear D gene. This CDR3 spans 14 amino acids. Trimming removed 7 bases at V and 7 bases at J, with 16 bases between. Germline values: CDR1 LNHDA, CDR2 SQIVND (reference sequence). The CDR3 coding sequence is TGTGCCAGTATACCTCGGCCCGGCTTTGAAAAACTGTTTTTT. Amino acids: CASIPRPGFEKLFF.

The chain combines TRBV7-2 with TRBJ2-1; the D is unclear. Trimming pared 4 bases from V and 15 bases from J, leaving 19 bases between. The CDR3 has 13 residues. Looked up from germline, CDR1 is SGHTA and CDR2 is FQGNSA. CDR3 in amino acids: CASSSSGRLLLFF. For the CDR3, the DNA is TGTGCCAGCAGCTCTTCTGGCAGGCTACTTCTGTTCTTC.

This clone was detected only once. The chain combines TRBV4-3 with TRBJ2-1; D call uncertain. The CDR3 sequence is 16 residues long. Looked up from germline, CDR1 is LGHNA and CDR2 is YSLEER. Trimming stripped 2 bases from V and 0 bases from J, with 11 bases between. The CDR3, as DNA: TGCGCCAGCAGCCAATTCGCCAGGAGCTCCTACAATGAGCAGTTCTTC. Translated: CASSQFARSSYNEQFF.

The chain has TRBV11-2 and TRBJ2-5; D unclear. V was cut by 2 bases and J by 4 bases, with 5 bases left in between. Germline CDR1 is SGHAT and CDR2 is FQNNGV. CDR3 size: 12 residues. The CDR3 sequence: CASSLMGETQYF. CDR3 bases: TGTGCCAGCAGCTTAATGGGAGAGACCCAGTACTTC.

The V call is TRBV30, the J call TRBJ1-1; D not certain. This CDR3 region has 13 residues. Germline CDR1 and CDR2: GTSNPN and SVGIG (reference sequence). Trimming stripped 1 base from V and 1 base from J, with 7 bases between. CDR3 sequence reads: CAWSARSNTEAFF. CDR3 nucleotides: TGTGCCTGGAGTGCCCGATCGAACACTGAAGCTTTCTTT.

The chain carries TRBV27 and TRBJ2-5; 13 bases are a match to TRBD2. V was clipped by 6 bases and J by 7 bases; unmatched bases: 8. CDR1 is MNHEY, CDR2 SMNVEV, per germline (reference sequence). This CDR3 is 15 amino acids long. The CDR3 region has the DNA TGTGCCAGCAGCCTGGGACTAGCGGGGTCGGGGACCCAGTACTTC. It translates to CASSLGLAGSGTQYF.

V gene TRBV9 combines with J gene TRBJ2-1; 9 bases map to TRBD2. After removal of 3 bases from V and 5 bases from J, the junction contained 3 bases not matched to a gene. CDR1 and CDR2 (germline): SGDLS, YYNGEE. The CDR3 has 14 residues. This CDR3 reads CASSASGENNEQFF. Here the CDR3 DNA reads TGTGCCAGCAGCGCTAGCGGGGAAAACAATGAGCAGTTCTTC.

The chain combines TRBV20-1 with TRBJ1-1, with D uncertain. Germline CDR1 and CDR2: DFQATT and SNEGSKA (reference sequence). The CDR3 is 11 residues long. CDR3 loop: CSPLLNTEAFF. CDR3 nucleotide sequence: TGCAGCCCCCTACTGAACACTGAAGCTTTCTTT.

The chain links TRBV27 to TRBJ2-5; D is ambiguous. Germline lookup yields CDR1 MNHEY and CDR2 SMNVEV (reference sequence). There are 17 residues in the CDR3. Trimming took off 4 bases at V and 4 bases at J, with 22 bases between the two ends. The CDR3 region is CASSSIPGYPGVETQYF. As DNA, the CDR3 is TGTGCCAGCAGTTCAATACCGGGCTACCCAGGAGTAGAGACCCAGTACTTC.

The rearrangement uses TRBV7-9 and TRBJ2-1; 7 positions agree with TRBD1. In germline, CDR1 is SEHNR, CDR2 FQNEAQ (reference sequence). V shed 4 bases, J shed 0 bases, and the junction held 6 bases outside the gene matches. The CDR3 contains 16 residues. The CDR3 spells CASSSTDRSSYNEQFF. The CDR3 DNA follows: TGTGCCAGCAGCTCAACGGACAGGAGCTCCTACAATGAGCAGTTCTTC.

The rearrangement joins TRBV5-1 to TRBJ1-3; D is undetermined. Trimming stripped 0 bases from V and 0 bases from J, with 16 bases between. The germline V gene encodes CDR1 SGHRS and CDR2 YFSETQ. The CDR3 is made up of 18 amino acids. In DNA form, the CDR3 reads TGCGCCAGCAGCTTGGCCGGCCAGAACGGTCTCTCTGGAAACACCATATATTTT. Translating gives CASSLAGQNGLSGNTIYF.

The chain combines TRBV28 with TRBJ2-7; tentatively, D is TRBD1 or TRBD2 (5 bases each). The CDR3 has 16 residues. Germline lookup yields CDR1 MDHEN and CDR2 SYDVKM. Between the trimmed V and J ends, which lost 3 bases and 3 bases, there was a span of 18 bases. CDR3 residues: CASSFPGRDPNYEQYF. In DNA form, the CDR3 reads TGTGCCAGCAGTTTCCCCGGCAGGGACCCTAACTACGAGCAGTACTTC.

Written as DNA, the CDR3 is TGTGCCAGCAGCCCCTTTCGGAACACCGGGGAGCTGTTTTTT. Its protein product is CASSPFRNTGELFF. This chain connects TRBV6-5 to TRBJ2-2; D not resolved. The CDR3 is made up of 14 amino acids. CDR1 is MNHEY, CDR2 SVGAGI, per germline. V was pared by 6 bases and J by 1 base, with 9 bases between.

The chain recombines TRBV4-3 with TRBJ2-7; TRBD1 or TRBD2 may be the D gene (5 bases each). With 1 base removed from V and 7 bases from J, the gap between germline ends came to 17 bases. The CDR3 covers 15 residues. Germline V gene sequence: CDR1 LGHNA, CDR2 YSLEER. CDR3 in amino acids: CASSQGWDEVQEQYF. DNA of the CDR3: TGCGCCAGCAGCCAAGGCTGGGACGAGGTCCAAGAGCAGTACTTC.

The rearrangement links TRBV27 to TRBJ1-5; perhaps TRBD1 as D (5 bases). CDR3 length: 14 amino acids. Germline V gene data show CDR1 as MNHEY and CDR2 as SMNVEV (reference sequence). The ends were cut back, 6 bases at V and 1 base at J, with 10 bases in the middle. CDR3 region: CASSRGSSNQPQHF. The CDR3 coding sequence is TGTGCCAGCAGCCGGGGGTCAAGCAATCAGCCCCAGCATTTT.

The chain is built from TRBV7-2 and TRBJ2-5, with D maybe TRBD1 (6 bases). CDR1 and CDR2 (germline): SGHTA, FQGNSA. The CDR3 extends over 14 amino acids. The V and J ends lost 5 bases and 4 bases respectively, with 14 bases between them. The CDR3: CASSARGTRETQYF. CDR3 coding DNA: TGTGCCAGCAGCGCGAGAGGGACAAGAGAGACCCAGTACTTC.

This clone was picked up one time. The chain combines TRBV27 with TRBJ2-7; the match to TRBD2 covers 8 bases. The CDR3 has 13 amino acids. Trimming took 5 bases from V and 2 from J; bases not matched to a gene: 2. Germline values: CDR1 MNHEY, CDR2 SMNVEV (reference sequence). The CDR3 is CASSPGLAYEQYF. In nucleotides, the CDR3 is TGTGCCAGCAGTCCGGGACTAGCCTACGAGCAGTACTTC.

V usage is TRBV28 and J usage is TRBJ1-3, with D perhaps matching TRBD1 (6 bases). CDR1 and CDR2 from the germline V gene are MDHEN and SYDVKM. The CDR3 has 16 residues. Deletions cut 6 bases from V and 0 bases from J, with 15 bases between. The CDR3 bases are TGTGCCAGCAGCCAGACAGGTCCCAGCTCTGGAAACACCATATATTTT. The encoded protein is CASSQTGPSSGNTIYF.

The rearrangement links TRBV7-9 to TRBJ1-3, with 7 positions matching TRBD1. Losses at the gene ends were 8 bases for V and 2 bases for J; bases not matched to a gene: 9. The CDR3 is 15 amino acids. Looked up from germline, CDR1 is SEHNR and CDR2 is FQNEAQ (reference sequence). DNA for the CDR3: TGTGCCAGCCGAACTGGGACAGCCCCTGGAAACACCATATATTTT. It specifies CASRTGTAPGNTIYF.

The gene calls are TRBV13 and TRBJ2-3; the match to TRBD2 covers 9 bases. The V gene's germline CDR1 is PRHDT and CDR2 FYEKMQ (reference sequence). The CDR3 spans 16 residues. Trimming cost V 5 bases and J 2 bases; bases outside gene matches: 8. CDR3 in DNA: TGTGCCAGCAGCCCCCTCCTAGCGGGGAACACAGATACGCAGTATTTT. The encoded protein is CASSPLLAGNTDTQYF.

This sequence joins TRBV5-1 and TRBJ2-1; D might be TRBD2 (6 bases). CDR1 is SGHRS, CDR2 YFSETQ, per germline. V gave up 4 bases and J gave up 7 bases, with 18 bases separating them. The CDR3 is 15 amino acids. CDR3 in DNA: TGCGCCAGCAGCCCCCGACGAGGTGCGGGGAATGAGCAGTTCTTC. It translates to CASSPRRGAGNEQFF.

The rearrangement links TRBV18 to TRBJ2-7; D not resolved. V dropped 3 bases and J dropped 5 bases, with 8 bases sitting between them. From germline, CDR1 is KGHSH and CDR2 LQKENI. The CDR3 consists of 12 residues. CDR3 DNA: TGTGCCAGCTCACCCCAAGGTGACGAGCAGTACTTC. Residues: CASSPQGDEQYF.

The V call is TRBV2, the J call TRBJ2-7, with no clear D. V lost 6 bases to trimming and J lost 2 bases, with 17 bases between them. CDR3 length: 15 amino acids. The V gene's germline CDR1 is SNHLY and CDR2 FYNNEI. DNA for the CDR3: TGTGCCAGCAGGACCCTAGATTCAGCTACCTACGAGCAGTACTTC. Protein sequence: CASRTLDSATYEQYF.